This passage covers 18 T cell receptor beta chains from one sample sequenced in a study of shared clonotypes between healthy human individuals. The table came from immunoSEQ multiplex PCR; TCRdb's copy has only in-frame clones and leaves some out. The sample yields roughly 1,100,000 clones, under 80% seen once. Specimen: memory CD4+ T cells sorted from blood. This sample's subset: CD45RA-negative fraction. The origin of the receptors is a man aged 18 to 29 in good health.

V gene TRBV4-2 combines with J gene TRBJ2-7; the match to TRBD1 covers 7 bases. Germline V gives CDR1 LGHNA, CDR2 YNFKEQ. The junction had 7 bases not matched to a gene; V was cut back by 4 bases and J by 1 base. The CDR3 has 15 amino acids. Here the CDR3 reads CASSPPGQLSYEQYF. CDR3 coding DNA: TGTGCCAGCAGCCCGCCGGGACAGCTATCCTACGAGCAGTACTTC.

This clone was seen only a few times. This sequence joins TRBV19 and TRBJ1-1, with D possibly TRBD1 on 6 matching bases. CDR3 length: 15 amino acids. Trimming cost V 4 bases and J 9 bases, with 21 bases left between them. Germline V lookup: CDR1 LNHDA, CDR2 SQIVND (reference sequence). The CDR3 loop is CASSTPGGAGLKAFF. The CDR3 DNA sequence: TGTGCCAGTAGTACCCCCGGGGGCGCGGGTTTGAAAGCTTTCTTT.

About this clone itself: Other DNA sequences of this sample code for an identical CDR3. The rearrangement links TRBV30 to TRBJ1-5; 10 nucleotides line up with TRBD1. The V gene end was trimmed by 3 bases and the J gene end by 4 bases; junction bases not matched to a gene: 6. CDR1 and CDR2 (germline): GTSNPN, SVGIG (reference sequence). This CDR3 spans 15 amino acids. The CDR3 DNA follows: TGTGCCTGGAGCCTGAGGGACAGGGGAAATCAGCCCCAGCATTTT. Protein sequence: CAWSLRDRGNQPQHF.

This chain connects TRBV5-4 to TRBJ1-4, with D possibly matching TRBD1 (6 bases). V lost 4 bases and J 5 bases, leaving 9 bases between the germline ends. CDR1 is SGHNT and CDR2 is YYREEE in the germline V gene (reference sequence). The CDR3 contains 13 residues. The CDR3 DNA reads TGTGCCAGCAGCCGGGACAAAAATGAAAAACTGTTTTTT. Translation gives CASSRDKNEKLFF.

The chain uses TRBV28 and TRBJ2-7, with 9 positions matching TRBD1. The germline V gene has CDR1 MDHEN and CDR2 SYDVKM. With 2 bases clipped from V and 3 bases from J, the junction kept 17 bases outside the gene matches. The CDR3 is 19 amino acids. This CDR3 reads CASSLPGLLTGTGNYEQYF. The CDR3, as DNA: TGTGCCAGCAGTTTACCCGGGCTCCTTACCGGGACAGGGAACTACGAGCAGTACTTC.

The gene calls are TRBV6-5 and TRBJ1-2, with 8 bases fitting TRBD1. The trim removed 1 base at V and 5 bases at J, leaving 6 bases unmatched. The length of the CDR3 is 15 residues. Germline CDR1 and CDR2: MNHEY and SVGAGI. The CDR3 nucleotides read TGTGCCAGCAGTTACTGGGCAGGGGGCGAATATGGCTACACCTTC. Its protein is CASSYWAGGEYGYTF.

The chain employs TRBV30 and TRBJ2-7; D may match TRBD1 or TRBD2 (5 bases each). CDR1 is GTSNPN, CDR2 SVGIG, per germline (reference sequence). The CDR3 loop spans 13 amino acids. The germline V and J ends were trimmed by 2 bases and 0 bases, with 8 bases remaining between them. The CDR3 loop reads CAWSNGASYEQYF. CDR3 coding DNA: TGTGCCTGGAGTAACGGGGCCTCCTACGAGCAGTACTTC.

The chain has TRBV2 and TRBJ2-5, with a possible D match to TRBD1 (6 bases). With 4 bases removed from V and 5 bases from J, the gap between germline ends came to 14 bases. The CDR3 is 14 residues long. The germline gives CDR1 SNHLY, CDR2 FYNNEI. The CDR3 reads CASSVWQGWETQYF. CDR3 in DNA: TGTGCCAGCAGTGTTTGGCAGGGGTGGGAGACCCAGTACTTC.

The gene calls are TRBV9 and TRBJ2-1, with 8 bases that match TRBD1. This CDR3 region has 14 residues. J gave up 5 bases and V 4 bases, and 5 bases lay outside the gene matches. Germline-derived CDR1 and CDR2 are SGDLS and YYNGEE. CDR3 sequence (DNA): TGTGCCAGCAGCCAAGGGGACAGGAACAATGAGCAGTTCTTC. This encodes CASSQGDRNNEQFF.

J is TRBJ2-3 and V is TRBV5-1; 11 nucleotides agree with TRBD2. From germline, CDR1 is SGHRS and CDR2 YFSETQ. This CDR3 spans 16 amino acids. V lost 4 bases and J lost 6; bases outside the gene matches: 10. The CDR3 coding sequence is TGCGCCAGCAGCCCCCTAGCGGGAGGAAATTTCGATACGCAGTATTTT. Its protein is CASSPLAGGNFDTQYF.

The chain joins TRBV29-1 to TRBJ2-3, with 8 bases fitting TRBD2. The J segment lost 0 bases and the V segment lost 6 bases, leaving 8 bases of the junction unmatched. The germline V gene encodes CDR1 SQVTM and CDR2 ANQGSEA. This CDR3 contains 15 residues. CDR3: CSVIESGGSTDTQYF. CDR3 nucleotide sequence: TGCAGCGTGATAGAAAGCGGGGGTAGCACAGATACGCAGTATTTT.

The chain links TRBV6-1 to TRBJ1-2; D unresolved. With 2 bases removed from V and 6 bases from J, the gap between germline ends came to 10 bases. The CDR3 spans 13 residues. Germline V gene data show CDR1 as MNHNS and CDR2 as SASEGT. The CDR3 DNA reads TGTGCCAGCAGTGAATCCCAAGGGAATGGCTACACCTTC. This sequence encodes CASSESQGNGYTF.

There are a few counts of this clone. Other DNA sequences within the sample encode an identical CDR3. This chain uses TRBV9 with TRBJ2-3, with 8 bases that match TRBD2. The CDR3 covers 14 residues. The germline V gene encodes CDR1 SGDLS and CDR2 YYNGEE. The junction had 2 bases not matched to a gene; V was cut back by 2 bases and J by 3 bases. In nucleotides, the CDR3 is TGTGCCAGCAGCGTGAGACTAGCGACAGATACGCAGTATTTT. Translated, it gives CASSVRLATDTQYF. Full variable domain (remainder filled in from reference TRBV9 and TRBJ2-3): DSGVTQTPKHLITATGQRVTLRCSPRSGDLSVYWYQQSLDQGLQFLIQYYNGEERAKGNILERFSAQQFPDLHSELNLSSLELGDSALYFCASSVRLATDTQYFGPGTRLTVL.

The chain is built from TRBV5-6 and TRBJ1-1; unclear D gene. CDR1 and CDR2 from the germline V gene are SGHDT and YYEEEE. CDR3 length: 13 amino acids. V was pared by 1 base and J by 10 bases, with 14 bases between. As DNA, the CDR3 is TGTGCCAGCAGCTTGAACGAGAGGGAAGGAGCTTTCTTT. Translating it yields CASSLNEREGAFF.

The sample holds one count of this clone. This chain links TRBV5-1 with TRBJ2-2; TRBD1 matches at 8 bases. Trimming removed 0 bases from V and 4 bases from J; junction bases left unmatched: 5. In germline, CDR1 is SGHRS, CDR2 YFSETQ. CDR3 length equals 16 residues. The DNA of the CDR3 is TGCGCCAGCAGCTTGGAACAGGGGGTTATCACCGGGGAGCTGTTTTTT. Translation gives CASSLEQGVITGELFF.

This rearrangement joins TRBV28 to TRBJ1-2; no clear D gene. The germline V gene has CDR1 MDHEN and CDR2 SYDVKM. V gave up 2 bases and J gave up 4 bases, with 17 bases separating them. The CDR3 loop spans 16 amino acids. This chain's CDR3 is CASSLPESAVGYGYTF. The CDR3 DNA is TGTGCCAGCAGTTTACCCGAGTCAGCGGTGGGCTATGGCTACACCTTC.

Comments on this clone: Within the sample, other DNA sequences also encode this same CDR3. V is TRBV29-1 and J is TRBJ1-1; D remains ambiguous. V was cut by 4 bases and J by 0 bases, with 6 bases left in between. CDR3 length equals 12 residues. Germline V gene sequence: CDR1 SQVTM, CDR2 ANQGSEA. In DNA, the CDR3 is TGCAGCGTTGGCAGGATGAACACTGAAGCTTTCTTT. It yields the protein CSVGRMNTEAFF.

The V and J genes are TRBV7-9 and TRBJ2-7, with 8 positions matching TRBD2. The CDR3 totals 19 residues. Germline CDR1 reads SEHNR; CDR2 reads FQNEAQ (reference sequence). J gave up 4 bases and V 2 bases, and 19 bases lay outside the gene matches. CDR3 region: CASSLLPVLAARRGYEQYF. CDR3 DNA: TGTGCCAGCAGCTTACTCCCGGTACTAGCGGCTCGGAGGGGTTACGAGCAGTACTTC.